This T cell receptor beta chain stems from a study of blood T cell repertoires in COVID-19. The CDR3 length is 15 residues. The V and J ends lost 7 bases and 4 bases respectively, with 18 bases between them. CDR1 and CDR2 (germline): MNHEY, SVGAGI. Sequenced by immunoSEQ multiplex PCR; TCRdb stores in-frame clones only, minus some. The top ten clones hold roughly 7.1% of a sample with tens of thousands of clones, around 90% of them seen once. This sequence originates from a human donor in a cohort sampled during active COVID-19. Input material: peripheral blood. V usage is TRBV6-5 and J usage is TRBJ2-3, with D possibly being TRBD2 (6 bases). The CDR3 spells CASKDNGGAADTQYF. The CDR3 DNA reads TGTGCCAGCAAAGATAACGGAGGGGCGGCAGATACGCAGTATTTT.